Sequencing of this T cell receptor (beta chain) was carried out in a study of cytomegalovirus exposure and HLA in healthy donors. In the PCR, 60 Vbeta and 13 Jbeta primers were used. Only in-frame clones appear in the TCRdb table, and some are missing; sequencing was by immunoSEQ multiplex PCR. The sample consists of around 210,000 clones, roughly 80% of them appearing once. The V gene end was trimmed by 3 bases and the J gene end by 2 bases; junction bases not matched to a gene: 3. CDR1 is SGDLS, CDR2 YYNGEE, per germline. CDR3 length: 16 residues. The clonotype originates from a man in his fifties in good health and CMV-seronegative. The chain has TRBV9 and TRBJ2-5; TRBD2 matches 14 bases. The sample was PBMCs. The CDR3 loop reads CASSGGLAGGQETQYF. CDR3 coding DNA: TGTGCCAGCAGCGGCGGACTAGCGGGAGGACAAGAGACCCAGTACTTC.